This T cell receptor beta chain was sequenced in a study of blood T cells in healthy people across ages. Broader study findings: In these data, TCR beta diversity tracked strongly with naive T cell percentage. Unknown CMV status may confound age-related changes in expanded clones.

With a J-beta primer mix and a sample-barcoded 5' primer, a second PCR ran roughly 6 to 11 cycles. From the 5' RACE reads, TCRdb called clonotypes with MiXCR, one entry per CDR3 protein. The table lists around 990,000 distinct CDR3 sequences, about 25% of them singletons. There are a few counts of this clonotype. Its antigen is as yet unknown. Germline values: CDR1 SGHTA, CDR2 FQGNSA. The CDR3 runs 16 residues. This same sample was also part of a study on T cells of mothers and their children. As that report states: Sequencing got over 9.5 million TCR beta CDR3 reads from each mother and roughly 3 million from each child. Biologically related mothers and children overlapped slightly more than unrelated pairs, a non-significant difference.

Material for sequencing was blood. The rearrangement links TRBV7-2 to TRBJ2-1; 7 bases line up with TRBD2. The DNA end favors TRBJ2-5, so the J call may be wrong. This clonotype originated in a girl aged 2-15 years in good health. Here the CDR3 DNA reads TGTGCCAGCAGCTTAGCGACCGGGGGGAACCAAGAGACCCAGTACTTC. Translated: CASSLATGGNQETQYF.